This T cell receptor (beta chain) is drawn from a study of radiation and T cells in renal cell carcinoma. Study-level findings and limits: Pretreatment tumor biopsies were lacking, so baseline clonotypes are unknown.

Time point meaning: baseline pretreatment blood. Treatment specified: 15 Gy SBRT to primary tumor, nephrectomy 4 weeks later. Serial blood draws occurred at baseline and 2 and 4 weeks post-SBRT. TCRdb's table, derived via immunoSEQ multiplex PCR, lists solely in-frame clones and lacks some. Among 50,000 to 75,000 clones listed, just under 80% were seen once. Germline V gives CDR1 SGHDN, CDR2 FVKESK. Trimming took 1 base from V and 2 from J, leaving 15 bases between them. The CDR3 covers 17 residues. Turning to this clone: Its antigen is currently unknown.

This sequence joins TRBV14 and TRBJ1-5, with a tentative D call TRBD1 (6 bases). The sequenced sample was blood, obtained from a patient whose treatment included radiotherapy and nephrectomy. The sequence was collected from a man in his sixties with renal cell carcinoma. Here the CDR3 DNA reads TGTGCCAGCAGCCAAGTGGAGGGGGGCATGGGCAATCAGCCCCAGCATTTT. Protein product: CASSQVEGGMGNQPQHF.